Following are 8 T cell receptor beta chains from one sample sequenced in a study of vaccination and CD4 T cells after COVID-19. The Oncomine TCR Beta short-read assay sequenced DNA from cultured CD4+ T cells. MiXCR, applied by TCRdb to the PCR reads, yields one record per CDR3 protein. The sample holds some 10,000 distinct CDR3 sequences, approximately 57% seen once. Treatment defined: roughly 11-day PBMC culture with coronavirus spike peptide pools or control peptides (ViraFEST assay). No antigen has been assigned to these receptors. Specimen: cultured CD4+ T cells from blood, collected after SARS-CoV-2 vaccination. The receptors here all came from a human donor with COVID-19.

CDR3 protein: CSARETKAGVEQYF. The CDR3 region has the DNA TGCAGTGCTAGAGAAACTAAGGCAGGGGTCGAGCAGTACTTC. This chain links TRBV20-1 with TRBJ2-7; D might be TRBD1 (6 bases). The CDR3 loop spans 14 amino acids. Per the germline V gene, CDR1 is DFQATT and CDR2 is SNEGSKA (reference sequence). Trimming stripped 0 bases from V and 6 bases from J, with 15 bases between.

This sequence joins TRBV20-1 and TRBJ1-1, with no clear D. The CDR3 has 14 residues. CDR1 DFQATT and CDR2 SNEGSKA come from the germline V gene (reference sequence). With 4 bases removed from V and 1 base from J, the gap between germline ends came to 13 bases. The CDR3 coding sequence is TGCAGTGCTATTCCGCTGAGGAAGAACACTGAAGCTTTCTTT. This codes for CSAIPLRKNTEAFF.

V is TRBV19 and J is TRBJ1-2, with no clear D. V was pared by 5 bases and J by 4 bases, with 14 bases between. The CDR3 is 14 amino acids. The germline V gene has CDR1 LNHDA and CDR2 SQIVND (reference sequence). In DNA, the CDR3 is TGTGCCAGTAGTTCGACTCTCCCGACCTATGGCTACACCTTC. Amino acids: CASSSTLPTYGYTF.

In DNA form, the CDR3 reads TGTGCCAGCAGTTACCGGTCAGTGGGGCAGCCCCAGCATTTT. Encoded protein: CASSYRSVGQPQHF. This chain connects TRBV6-2 or TRBV6-3 to TRBJ1-5, with D unresolved. Germline CDR1 and CDR2: MNHEY and SVGEGT. V lost 2 bases and J 7 bases, leaving 12 bases between the germline ends. There are 14 residues in the CDR3.

V gene TRBV6-4 combines with J gene TRBJ2-3; 12 positions match TRBD2. CDR1 MRHNA and CDR2 SNTAGT come from the germline V gene. Trimming at V came to 6 bases and at J to 2 bases, leaving 3 bases not matched to a gene. CDR3 length equals 15 residues. The CDR3 nucleotides are TGTGCCAGCAGCGCTAGCGGGGGGGCCACAGATACGCAGTATTTT. It is translated as CASSASGGATDTQYF.

The chain employs TRBV6-2 or TRBV6-3 and TRBJ1-5, with D tentatively TRBD1 (6 bases). Germline CDR1 reads MNHEY; CDR2 reads SVGEGT. V lost 6 bases, J lost 6 bases, and 18 bases lay in between. This CDR3 spans 15 amino acids. DNA for the CDR3: TGTGCCAGCAGCGACACAGGGCTACCGGGTCAGCCCCAGCATTTT. Amino acid sequence: CASSDTGLPGQPQHF.

The chain recombines TRBV11-2 with TRBJ1-2; D is uncertain. Trimming removed 4 bases from V and 4 bases from J, with 7 bases in between. This CDR3 contains 12 residues. The germline CDR1 and CDR2 sequences are SGHAT and FQNNGV. This CDR3 is CASSSSVYGYTF. The CDR3 DNA is TGTGCCAGCAGCTCGTCGGTCTATGGCTACACCTTC.

This clonotype turned up a few times. The V gene is TRBV20-1, the J gene TRBJ1-2, with D possibly TRBD1 on 6 matching bases. V dropped 0 bases and J dropped 8 bases, with 16 bases sitting between them. Germline V gene data show CDR1 as DFQATT and CDR2 as SNEGSKA (reference sequence). This CDR3 has 14 amino acids. In DNA, the CDR3 is TGCAGTGCTAGAGAAGCCCAGGGGAGACGCGGCTACACCTTC. Its translation is CSAREAQGRRGYTF.